The entry below gives a single T cell receptor beta chain sequence along with its context. This specimen comes from a study of blood T cell repertoires in COVID-19. Germline V gene lookup returns CDR1 LNHNV and CDR2 YYDKDF (reference sequence). The CDR3 loop spans 21 amino acids. After removal of 2 bases from V and 0 bases from J, the junction contained 14 bases not matched to a gene. The assay was immunoSEQ multiplex PCR, and TCRdb's table has in-frame clones only and misses some. The sample lists approximately 220,000 clones, roughly 80% seen once, with about 3% in the top ten. This sequence joins TRBV15 and TRBJ2-1; 12 bases align to TRBD2. Sequenced: peripheral blood. This receptor was obtained from a young woman who had recovered from COVID-19. CDR3 amino acids: CATSRRTSGVKYRSSYNEQFF. CDR3 in DNA: TGTGCCACCAGCAGAAGGACTAGCGGGGTTAAGTATCGAAGCTCCTACAATGAGCAGTTCTTC.